This TCR beta chain came from a study of human T cells and chemical hapten exposure. One entry per CDR3 protein, called by TCRdb with MiXCR from the RACE reads. The data contain 180,000 or so distinct CDR3 sequences, approximately 20% of them seen just once; the ten biggest clones take up 6% to 8%. The CDR3 is 15 residues long. Looked up from germline, CDR1 is DFQATT and CDR2 is SNEGSKA (reference sequence). V dropped 6 bases and J dropped 2 bases, with 20 bases sitting between them. Time point indicated: patch test 1, 2 weeks after DPC sensitization. The treatment: therapeutic diphenylcyclopropenone sensitization with weekly scalp DPC. Findings and limits, study-wide: Donors, who had alopecia, may show an immune response that differs from healthy people's.

On this clonotype itself: Its antigen is as yet unknown.

V and J are TRBV20-1 and TRBJ2-7; TRBD2 might be the D (6 bases). The specimen was whole blood, collected in connection with sensitization to the hapten diphenylcyclopropenone (DPC). The receptor was derived from a woman in her forties or fifties with alopecia areata. Some clones in this sample may be carry-over from other donors' samples. The DNA for the CDR3 is TGCAGTGCGGGACTTACGAGGGGTATACCCTACGAGCAGTACTTC. Translating gives CSAGLTRGIPYEQYF.